This is a list of T cell receptor beta chains from one sample in a study of shared T cell receptors in the human thymus. Assay: immunoSEQ multiplex PCR; the TCRdb copy retains only in-frame clones and omits some. Among about 710,000 clones listed, roughly 86% were seen once. These sequences were also reported in another study, on human thymus T cells.

The sequenced sample was thymocytes. The receptor set was obtained from a boy under two years old with a congenital heart defect. The CDR3 runs from the conserved cysteine through the conserved F or W. The D gene is left open where the match is weak. Expanded clones get a size class; other rows say once, few or many, or leave the size out.

D: TRBD1
size: once
J: TRBJ2-4
V: TRBV7-2
length: 16
CDR3: CASSVDRGRAKNIQYF
DNA: TGTGCCAGCAGCGTCGACAGGGGACGAGCCAAAAACATTCAGTACTTC

D: -
size: few
J: TRBJ1-2
V: TRBV4-3
length: 18
CDR3: CASSQEPRTASTNYGYTF
DNA: TGCGCCAGCAGCCAAGAGCCCAGGACGGCTAGCACTAACTATGGCTACACCTTC

D: -
size: -
J: TRBJ2-1
V: TRBV30
length: 17
CDR3: CAWSYGIAGKVPNEQFF
DNA: TGTGCCTGGAGTTATGGGATCGCAGGGAAGGTGCCCAATGAGCAGTTCTTC

D: -
size: -
J: TRBJ1-1
V: TRBV14
length: 15
CDR3: CASSQEHRPNTEAFF
DNA: TGTGCCAGCAGCCAAGAGCACAGGCCAAACACTGAAGCTTTCTTT

D: -
size: -
J: TRBJ2-4
V: TRBV5-1
length: 22
CDR3: CASSSSGGRGPSGKVAKNIQYF
DNA: TGCGCCAGCAGCTCGTCAGGGGGCCGGGGTCCTAGCGGGAAAGTAGCCAAAAACATTCAGTACTTC

D: TRBD1
size: -
J: TRBJ2-3
V: TRBV27
length: 14
CDR3: CASSFQGETDTQYF
DNA: TGTGCCAGCAGTTTCCAGGGGGAGACAGATACGCAGTATTTT

D: -
size: -
J: TRBJ1-1
V: TRBV7-3
length: 17
CDR3: CASRPNPPVDLNTEAFF
DNA: TGTGCCAGCAGGCCCAACCCCCCCGTAGACTTGAACACTGAAGCTTTCTTT

D: -
size: -
J: TRBJ2-1
V: TRBV6-1
length: 15
CDR3: CASILLRRGLNEQFF
DNA: TGTGCCAGCATTCTGCTCAGGAGGGGGCTCAATGAGCAGTTCTTC

D: TRBD2
size: -
J: TRBJ2-7
V: TRBV6-5
length: 14
CDR3: CASRLTSGNYEQYF
DNA: TGTGCCAGCCGCTTGACTAGCGGTAATTACGAGCAGTACTTC

D: -
size: -
J: TRBJ2-2
V: TRBV30
length: 14
CDR3: CAWSAQGSTGELFF
DNA: TGTGCCTGGAGTGCGCAGGGTTCTACCGGGGAGCTGTTTTTT

D: -
size: -
J: TRBJ1-1
V: TRBV5-1
length: 14
CDR3: CASSLWGQNTEAFF
DNA: TGCGCCAGCAGCTTGTGGGGGCAGAACACTGAAGCTTTCTTT

D: TRBD2
size: -
J: TRBJ2-1
V: TRBV27
length: 14
CDR3: CASRSAGVRNEQFF
DNA: TGTGCCAGCCGCTCAGCGGGAGTGAGAAATGAGCAGTTCTTC

D: TRBD2
size: -
J: TRBJ2-5
V: TRBV14
length: 18
CDR3: CASSHPGLAGAYLETQYF
DNA: TGTGCCAGCAGCCATCCCGGGTTAGCGGGGGCCTACCTAGAGACCCAGTACTTC

D: TRBD1
size: -
J: TRBJ2-1
V: TRBV2
length: 14
CDR3: CASVPPGQLNEQFF
DNA: TGTGCCAGCGTTCCCCCGGGACAGCTCAATGAGCAGTTCTTC

D: -
size: -
J: TRBJ1-1
V: TRBV7-9
length: 14
CDR3: CASSLRRGSGEAFF
DNA: TGTGCCAGCAGCTTGAGGAGGGGATCGGGTGAAGCTTTCTTT

D: TRBD2
size: -
J: TRBJ2-3
V: TRBV7-9
length: 15
CDR3: CASSQSSGGTDTQYF
DNA: TGTGCCAGCAGCCAATCTAGCGGGGGCACAGATACGCAGTATTTT

D: TRBD1
size: -
J: TRBJ1-5
V: TRBV11-2
length: 15
CDR3: CASSKDRGYGQPQHF
DNA: TGTGCCAGCAGCAAGGACAGGGGGTACGGTCAGCCCCAGCATTTT

D: TRBD1
size: -
J: TRBJ1-2
V: TRBV5-6
length: 17
CDR3: CASSSTMERQGNYGYTF
DNA: TGTGCCAGCAGCTCCACCATGGAACGACAGGGGAACTATGGCTACACCTTC

D: -
size: -
J: TRBJ2-7
V: TRBV29-1
length: 14
CDR3: CSVEAQQGTYEQYF
DNA: TGCAGCGTTGAAGCCCAACAGGGAACCTACGAGCAGTACTTC

D: -
size: -
J: TRBJ1-5
V: TRBV7-9
length: 16
CDR3: CASSLGSTRGNQPQHF
DNA: TGTGCCAGCAGCTTAGGAAGTACCCGGGGCAATCAGCCCCAGCATTTT

D: -
size: -
J: TRBJ2-7
V: TRBV27
length: 11
CDR3: CASSGSYEQYF
DNA: TGTGCCAGCTCCGGCTCCTACGAGCAGTACTTC

D: -
size: few
J: TRBJ1-6
V: TRBV28
length: 21
CDR3: CASSAKERVVVWASYNSPLHF
DNA: TGTGCCAGCAGTGCTAAGGAGAGGGTGGTCGTCTGGGCTTCCTATAATTCACCCCTCCACTTT

D: TRBD2
size: -
J: TRBJ2-7
V: TRBV6-6
length: 13
CDR3: CASSYSGGNEQYF
DNA: TGTGCCAGCAGTTACTCGGGGGGGAACGAGCAGTACTTC

D: TRBD1
size: -
J: TRBJ1-3
V: TRBV14
length: 15
CDR3: CASSRGTVTGNTIYF
DNA: TGTGCCAGCAGCCGTGGGACAGTCACTGGAAACACCATATATTTT

D: TRBD2
size: -
J: TRBJ2-7
V: TRBV28
length: 17
CDR3: CASSFRGSGGAFGEQYF
DNA: TGTGCCAGCAGTTTTAGAGGTAGCGGGGGGGCCTTCGGCGAGCAGTACTTC

D: -
size: -
J: TRBJ1-3
V: TRBV2
length: 14
CDR3: CASSPRGSGNTIYF
DNA: TGTGCCAGCAGTCCCAGGGGATCTGGAAACACCATATATTTT

D: TRBD1
size: -
J: TRBJ2-1
V: TRBV9
length: 15
CDR3: CASSTGTGEYNEQFF
DNA: TGTGCCAGCAGCACCGGGACAGGTGAATACAATGAGCAGTTCTTC

D: TRBD1
size: -
J: TRBJ1-2
V: TRBV2
length: 14
CDR3: CATYNDRGMNGYTF
DNA: TGTGCCACCTACAACGACAGGGGGATGAATGGCTACACCTTC

D: -
size: -
J: TRBJ2-5
V: TRBV6-6
length: 14
CDR3: CASTHQGGVETQYF
DNA: TGTGCCAGCACCCACCAGGGAGGAGTGGAGACCCAGTACTTC

D: TRBD1
size: once
J: TRBJ2-7
V: TRBV11-2
length: 15
CDR3: CASTVGTVSSYEQYF
DNA: TGTGCCAGCACCGTGGGGACAGTGAGCTCCTACGAGCAGTACTTC

D: -
size: -
J: TRBJ1-1
V: TRBV5-1
length: 15
CDR3: CASSWGWTMNTEAFF
DNA: TGCGCCAGCAGCTGGGGCTGGACAATGAACACTGAAGCTTTCTTT

D: TRBD2
size: -
J: TRBJ2-7
V: TRBV25-1
length: 15
CDR3: CASSPTSGRSHEQYF
DNA: TGTGCCAGCAGCCCGACTAGCGGGAGGTCCCACGAGCAGTACTTC

D: TRBD1
size: -
J: TRBJ1-2
V: TRBV10-3
length: 12
CDR3: CAITEGGDGYTF
DNA: TGTGCCATCACGGAAGGGGGCGACGGCTACACCTTC

D: -
size: -
J: TRBJ1-5
V: TRBV28
length: 16
CDR3: CASSSPLKVGNQPQHF
DNA: TGTGCCAGCAGTTCCCCTCTAAAAGTTGGCAATCAGCCCCAGCATTTT

D: TRBD2
size: -
J: TRBJ2-1
V: TRBV7-9
length: 19
CDR3: CASSTRTSGTLKNHNEQFF
DNA: TGTGCCAGCAGCACCCGGACTAGCGGAACCTTAAAAAACCACAATGAGCAGTTCTTC

D: TRBD2
size: -
J: TRBJ2-3
V: TRBV19
length: 12
CDR3: CASAGEADTQYF
DNA: TGTGCCAGCGCGGGGGAGGCAGATACGCAGTATTTT

D: -
size: -
J: TRBJ1-1
V: TRBV4-3
length: 15
CDR3: CASRRGSPRDTEAFF
DNA: TGCGCCAGCAGGAGGGGGTCCCCGAGGGACACTGAAGCTTTCTTT

D: -
size: -
J: TRBJ2-7
V: TRBV28
length: 13
CDR3: CASGTGFSYEQYF
DNA: TGTGCCTCCGGAACGGGGTTTTCGTACGAGCAGTACTTC

D: TRBD2
size: -
J: TRBJ2-1
V: TRBV6-5
length: 14
CDR3: CASSFCGGDNEQFF
DNA: TGTGCCAGCAGTTTTTGCGGGGGGGACAATGAGCAGTTCTTC

D: TRBD2
size: -
J: TRBJ2-5
V: TRBV5-6
length: 17
CDR3: CASSLSLGGTSRETQYF
DNA: TGTGCCAGCAGCTTGTCACTCGGGGGGACCTCCCGGGAGACCCAGTACTTC

D: -
size: -
J: TRBJ2-7
V: TRBV14
length: 14
CDR3: CASSQDSRTYEQYF
DNA: TGTGCCAGCAGCCAAGACTCGCGTACCTACGAGCAGTACTTC

D: -
size: -
J: TRBJ1-2
V: TRBV6-1
length: 17
CDR3: CASSAGSLRGPLWGYTF
DNA: TGTGCCAGCAGTGCGGGAAGCTTGCGAGGGCCCCTTTGGGGCTACACCTTC

D: TRBD1
size: once
J: TRBJ2-5
V: TRBV7-3
length: 14
CDR3: CASSSGQGQETQYF
DNA: TGTGCCAGCAGCTCGGGACAGGGCCAAGAGACCCAGTACTTC

D: TRBD1
size: once
J: TRBJ1-4
V: TRBV29-1
length: 17
CDR3: CSVEVGGQATTNEKLFF
DNA: TGCAGCGTTGAAGTGGGGGGACAGGCGACAACTAATGAAAAACTGTTTTTT

D: TRBD1
size: -
J: TRBJ2-7
V: TRBV14
length: 15
CDR3: CASSQRDRLWHEQYF
DNA: TGTGCCAGCAGCCAAAGGGACAGATTGTGGCACGAGCAGTACTTC

D: -
size: -
J: TRBJ1-2
V: TRBV28
length: 13
CDR3: CASSFGTAYGYTF
DNA: TGTGCCAGCAGTTTCGGGACTGCCTATGGCTACACCTTC

D: -
size: -
J: TRBJ1-4
V: TRBV30
length: 14
CDR3: CAWSLTGENEKLFF
DNA: TGTGCCTGGAGTCTAACAGGAGAGAATGAAAAACTGTTTTTT

D: -
size: few
J: TRBJ2-3
V: TRBV6-5
length: 14
CDR3: CASSLLENTDTQYF
DNA: TGTGCCAGCAGTTTACTAGAAAACACAGATACGCAGTATTTT